These 14 T cell receptor beta chains were sequenced from one sample in a study of spatial heterogeneity in lung cancer. Time point indicated: blood at routine non-recurrence follow-up after resection. TCRdb called the 5' RACE reads again in MiXCR, with one record for every CDR3 protein. Of fewer than 50,000 distinct CDR3 sequences in the sample, about 10% were seen once. The material sequenced was PBMCs, taken at follow-up. These receptors were obtained from a female donor with early-stage non-small cell lung cancer.

This clonotype was found a few times. J is TRBJ2-2 and V is TRBV19, with a weak D call TRBD2 (6 bases). Trimming pared 3 bases from V and 2 bases from J, leaving 13 bases between. This CDR3 region has 16 residues. Germline V gene lookup returns CDR1 LNHDA and CDR2 SQIVND (reference sequence). This CDR3 reads CASSMPGLRNTGELFF. In nucleotides, the CDR3 is TGTGCCAGTAGTATGCCGGGACTCAGAAACACCGGGGAGCTGTTTTTT.

This clonotype has a handful of counts. The chain has TRBV3-1 and TRBJ1-3; D is unclear. The CDR3 is made up of 15 amino acids. Trimming took off 1 base at V and 4 bases at J, with 11 bases between the two ends. Germline values: CDR1 LGHDT, CDR2 YNNKEL (reference sequence). In DNA, the CDR3 is TGTGCCAGCAGCCAAGGAATTTTACCCGGAAACACCATATATTTT. Encoded protein: CASSQGILPGNTIYF.

This clonotype appeared a few times. J is TRBJ1-6 and V is TRBV20-1; possible D gene TRBD1, 5 bases. The CDR3 contains 15 residues. The germline V gene has CDR1 DFQATT and CDR2 SNEGSKA (reference sequence). The ends were cut back, 3 bases at V and 5 bases at J, with 14 bases in the middle. The CDR3 here is CSASFFSGDNSPLHF. As DNA, the CDR3 is TGCAGTGCTAGTTTTTTCTCGGGGGATAATTCACCCCTCCACTTT.

The rearrangement uses TRBV7-9 and TRBJ1-2, with D perhaps matching TRBD1 (5 bases). Looked up from germline, CDR1 is SEHNR and CDR2 is FQNEAQ (reference sequence). V gave up 5 bases and J gave up 2 bases, with 15 bases separating them. The CDR3 spans 15 residues. CDR3 sequence: CASSPQRGENYGYTF. DNA of the CDR3: TGTGCCAGCAGCCCACAGAGAGGGGAAAACTATGGCTACACCTTC.

The chain combines TRBV6-1 with TRBJ2-3; D unclear. The CDR3 covers 11 residues. Trimming removed 3 bases at V and 3 bases at J, with 1 base between. Germline V gene data show CDR1 as MNHNS and CDR2 as SASEGT. The chain's CDR3 is CASSDTDTQYF. The DNA of the CDR3 is TGTGCCAGCAGTGATACAGATACGCAGTATTTT.

This clonotype came up a few times. The CDR3: CASSSQYNEKLFF. CDR3 nucleotides: TGTGCCAGCAGTTCTCAGTACAATGAAAAACTGTTTTTT. V is TRBV2 and J is TRBJ1-4; no firm D call. Germline assignment: CDR1 SNHLY and CDR2 FYNNEI. V gave up 5 bases and J gave up 5 bases, with 9 bases separating them. The CDR3 runs 13 residues. Variable domain in full (rest from reference TRBV2 and TRBJ1-4): EPEVTQTPSHQVTQMGQEVILRCVPISNHLYFYWYRQILGQKVEFLVSFYNNEISEKSEIFDDQFSVERPDGSNFTLKIRSTKLEDSAMYFCASSSQYNEKLFFGSGTQLSVL.

This clonotype was found once. The rearrangement joins TRBV7-8 to TRBJ2-7, with D perhaps assigned TRBD1 or TRBD2 (6 bases each). Germline V gene lookup returns CDR1 SGHVS and CDR2 FQNEAQ. This CDR3 comprises 13 residues. Trimming took off 3 bases at V and 5 bases at J, with 11 bases between the two ends. CDR3 loop: CASSLVGGNEQYF. CDR3 bases: TGTGCCAGCAGCTTGGTCGGGGGCAACGAGCAGTACTTC.

This clonotype was counted only a few times. V is TRBV7-2 and J is TRBJ2-3; 16 positions match TRBD2. The CDR3 length is 17 residues. Trimming removed 4 bases from V and 3 bases from J; junction bases left unmatched: 4. Germline CDR1 is SGHTA and CDR2 is FQGNSA. The CDR3 nucleotides read TGTGCCAGCAGCTCGGGACTAGCGGGGGGGTGGACAGATACGCAGTATTTT. This encodes CASSSGLAGGWTDTQYF.

A few counts support this clonotype. The V and J genes are TRBV5-1 and TRBJ2-3; D is unresolved. The germline V gene has CDR1 SGHRS and CDR2 YFSETQ. V lost 0 bases and J lost 2, with 10 bases in between. This CDR3 is 15 amino acids long. The chain's CDR3 is CASSLDGTYTDTQYF. The CDR3, as DNA: TGCGCCAGCAGCTTGGACGGTACTTACACAGATACGCAGTATTTT.

This chain joins TRBV5-5 and TRBJ1-5; possibly TRBD1 for D (6 bases). The CDR3 has 14 residues. Trimming took 5 bases from V and 3 from J, leaving 12 bases between them. Looked up from germline, CDR1 is SGHKS and CDR2 is YYEKEE (reference sequence). The CDR3 DNA reads TGTGCCAGCAGTTCCTGGGACAACAATCAGCCCCAGCATTTT. This codes for CASSSWDNNQPQHF.

As regards this clonotype: Since a much larger clone is just one base distant, this may be a read error. V and J are TRBV27 and TRBJ2-6, with D maybe TRBD1 (6 bases). There are 17 residues in the CDR3. The germline V gene encodes CDR1 MNHEY and CDR2 SMNVEV (reference sequence). CDR3 nucleotides: TGTGCCAGCAGTGCCAGACAGGATTATAATCCTCCCAGTTTCCTGATTTTC. Translating gives CASSARQDYNPPSFLIF. The whole variable domain, filled in from reference TRBV27 and TRBJ2-6, reads EAQVTQNPRYLITVTGKKLTVTCSQNMNHEYMSWYRQDPGLGLRQIYYSMNVEVTDKGDVPEGYKVSRKEKRNFPLILESPSPNQTSLYFCASSARQDYNPPSFLIFGAGSRLTVL.

This clonotype came up many times. The chain links TRBV24-1 to TRBJ2-3, with D possibly TRBD1 on 6 matching bases. The CDR3 sequence is 15 residues long. In germline, CDR1 is KGHDR, CDR2 SFDVKD. V lost 3 bases and J 2 bases, leaving 11 bases between the germline ends. CDR3 sequence: CATSDPRDNTDTQYF. CDR3 sequence (DNA): TGTGCCACCAGTGATCCCCGGGACAACACAGATACGCAGTATTTT.

This clonotype was recorded many times. V is TRBV7-3 and J is TRBJ2-1; D may be TRBD2 (5 bases). CDR1 SGHTA and CDR2 FQGTGA come from the germline V gene. The CDR3 is 13 residues long. Trimming removed 2 bases at V and 6 bases at J, with 8 bases between. The CDR3 DNA follows: TGTGCCAGCAGCTTAGAGGGCAGCAATGAGCAGTTCTTC. It translates to CASSLEGSNEQFF.

The chain combines TRBV12-3 or TRBV12-4 with TRBJ2-7; D gene ambiguous. Trimming took off 5 bases at V and 3 bases at J, with 11 bases between the two ends. The CDR3 sequence is 13 residues long. The CDR3 DNA reads TGTGCCAGCAGTATGGGCCGTCGCTACGAGCAGTACTTC. Translated, it gives CASSMGRRYEQYF.